What follows are 19 T cell receptor beta chains derived from one specimen sequenced in a study of OX40 agonist ivuxolimab in advanced cancers. Here immunoSEQ multiplex PCR was the method, and the copy in TCRdb shows in-frame clones only, minus some. The sample contains some 66,000 clones, roughly four fifths of which appear only once. The sequenced sample was CD4+ or CD8+ T cells sorted from blood, obtained in a trial of the OX40 agonist ivuxolimab. The origin of the receptors is an adult with an advanced solid tumor such as melanoma, head and neck, liver or kidney cancer.

The chain couples TRBV19 to TRBJ2-3, with TRBD2 matching 10 bases. The germline V gene encodes CDR1 LNHDA and CDR2 SQIVND (reference sequence). V gave up 5 bases and J gave up 2 bases; unmatched junction bases: 7. The length of the CDR3 is 16 residues. CDR3 amino acids: CASSPRGTSATDTQYF. The CDR3 region has the DNA TGTGCCAGTAGTCCCCGGGGGACTAGCGCCACAGATACGCAGTATTTT.

The chain employs TRBV23-1 and TRBJ2-3; 9 bases fit TRBD1. TRBV23-1 is an ORF, and what it does is uncertain. This CDR3 region has 18 residues. Losses at the gene ends were 4 bases for V and 2 bases for J; bases not matched to a gene: 13. CDR3 nucleotide sequence: TGCGCCAGCAGTCCTCTACCGGGACAGGGCCCCCTCACAGATACGCAGTATTTT. As protein: CASSPLPGQGPLTDTQYF.

The rearrangement links TRBV29-1 to TRBJ2-7; 12 bases line up with TRBD1. Germline V gene sequence: CDR1 SQVTM, CDR2 ANQGSEA. CDR3 size: 14 residues. V gave up 6 bases and J gave up 0 bases; unmatched junction bases: 3. CDR3 sequence reads: CSVGTGGASYEQYF. In DNA form, the CDR3 reads TGCAGCGTCGGGACAGGGGGCGCCTCCTACGAGCAGTACTTC.

V usage is TRBV6-6 and J usage is TRBJ2-1; tentative D call: TRBD1 (6 bases). Germline loops: CDR1 MNHNY, CDR2 SVGAGI (reference sequence). The CDR3 sequence is 14 residues long. Trimming removed 2 bases at V and 9 bases at J, with 14 bases between. CDR3: CASSYPRGHSEQFF. CDR3 nucleotides: TGTGCCAGCAGTTACCCGAGGGGACATAGTGAGCAGTTCTTC.

The chain employs TRBV10-3 and TRBJ2-7; D not resolved. The CDR3 runs 16 residues. Trimming removed 0 bases at V and 2 bases at J, with 14 bases between. Germline V gives CDR1 ENHRY, CDR2 SYGVKD. The CDR3 DNA follows: TGTGCCATCAGTGAGTCAAGGGTCGGCTTCACCTACGAGCAGTACTTC. The encoded protein is CAISESRVGFTYEQYF.

The chain couples TRBV7-6 to TRBJ2-1; 7 bases align to TRBD1. The V segment lost 0 bases and the J segment 7 bases; nucleotides outside the gene matches: 9. This CDR3 spans 16 amino acids. Looked up from germline, CDR1 is SGHVS and CDR2 is FNYEAQ. The CDR3 region is CASSLALGGLGNEQFF. CDR3 sequence (DNA): TGTGCCAGCAGCTTAGCGCTAGGGGGCCTAGGAAATGAGCAGTTCTTC.

The chain has TRBV6-5 and TRBJ2-7, with 7 bases lining up with TRBD1. CDR3 size: 13 residues. Germline V gives CDR1 MNHEY, CDR2 SVGAGI. The V segment lost 8 bases and the J segment 0 bases; nucleotides outside the gene matches: 4. In nucleotides, the CDR3 is TGTGCCAGCGGATCAGGGGGCTCCTACGAGCAGTACTTC. Its translation: CASGSGGSYEQYF.

This clone appeared a few times. CDR3 sequence reads: CASTGLANSYEQYF. CDR3 coding DNA: TGTGCCAGCACCGGACTAGCGAACTCCTACGAGCAGTACTTC. The chain uses TRBV6-5 and TRBJ2-7; 9 positions match TRBD2. The ends lost 7 bases at V and 0 bases at J; junction bases unmatched: 4. The CDR3 is 14 amino acids. Germline CDR1 reads MNHEY; CDR2 reads SVGAGI.

The chain is built from TRBV27 and TRBJ1-4; TRBD1 agrees at 8 bases. V was clipped by 5 bases and J by 8 bases; unmatched bases: 7. The V gene's germline CDR1 is MNHEY and CDR2 SMNVEV (reference sequence). The CDR3 sequence is 14 residues long. The CDR3 reads CASSDRQGLEKLFF. DNA for the CDR3: TGTGCCAGCAGTGATCGACAGGGGTTAGAAAAACTGTTTTTT.

DNA of the CDR3: TGTGCCAGCAGCTTAAGTGGGGGTAGAGACGGGGAGCTGTTTTTT. This translates into CASSLSGGRDGELFF. The chain employs TRBV7-3 and TRBJ2-2; D tentatively fits TRBD1 or TRBD2 (5 bases each). CDR3 length: 15 residues. The ends were cut back, 1 base at V and 7 bases at J, with 13 bases in the middle. CDR1 and CDR2 (germline): SGHTA, FQGTGA.

This clone was seen more than once but under ten times. The CDR3 DNA reads TGTGCCAGTACCGAAACTGGGGCGGGAGGGGGTTACAATGAGCAGTTCTTC. Translation gives CASTETGAGGGYNEQFF. The chain couples TRBV19 to TRBJ2-1; 9 bases agree with TRBD2. This CDR3 contains 17 residues. The V and J ends lost 7 bases and 4 bases, in that order; junction bases with no gene match: 14. Per the germline V gene, CDR1 is LNHDA and CDR2 is SQIVND (reference sequence).

CDR3 sequence reads: CASKDNEQFF. In DNA, the CDR3 is TGTGCCAGCAAGGACAATGAGCAGTTCTTC. The chain joins TRBV28 to TRBJ2-1; D call uncertain. V lost 7 bases and J 5 bases, leaving 3 bases between the germline ends. Germline CDR1 reads MDHEN; CDR2 reads SYDVKM. The CDR3 sequence is 10 residues long.

The CDR3 sequence is CASTMDRVNTEAFF. CDR3 coding DNA: TGTGCCAGCACCATGGACAGGGTGAACACTGAAGCTTTCTTT. The V gene is TRBV28, the J gene TRBJ1-1; 8 positions agree with TRBD1. The germline gives CDR1 MDHEN, CDR2 SYDVKM. V lost 7 bases, J lost 0 bases, and 4 bases stayed unmatched. The CDR3 consists of 14 residues.

V gene TRBV4-3 combines with J gene TRBJ2-1; 7 bases align to TRBD2. After removal of 0 bases from V and 10 bases from J, the junction contained 12 bases not matched to a gene. Germline CDR1 LGHNA, CDR2 YSLEER. CDR3 length equals 16 residues. The CDR3 nucleotides are TGCGCCAGCAGCCAAGACGGCGCCTCAATGGGGGGGGAGCAGTTCTTC. Amino acid sequence: CASSQDGASMGGEQFF.

The gene calls are TRBV30 and TRBJ2-7; 16 nucleotides align to TRBD2. J gave up 5 bases and V 2 bases, and 15 bases lay outside the gene matches. The CDR3 has 19 residues. CDR1 is GTSNPN, CDR2 SVGIG, per germline (reference sequence). CDR3 bases: TGTGCCTGGAGTTCAGGGGGACCGGGACTAGCGGGAGGGCCTAACGAGCAGTACTTC. Residues: CAWSSGGPGLAGGPNEQYF.

This chain links TRBV6-1 with TRBJ2-7; possibly TRBD1 for D (5 bases). The CDR3 has 13 amino acids. Per germline, CDR1 MNHNS and CDR2 SASEGT. V shed 6 bases and J shed 6 bases, with 15 bases lying between them. CDR3: CASRWAGLAEQYF. The CDR3 nucleotides are TGTGCCAGCAGATGGGCAGGGCTCGCCGAGCAGTACTTC.

The CDR3 spells CASRRTENYGYTF. CDR3 sequence (DNA): TGTGCCAGCAGGCGAACAGAGAACTATGGCTACACCTTC. This sequence joins TRBV6-1 and TRBJ1-2; D is undetermined. The CDR3 runs 13 residues. With 6 bases removed from V and 2 bases from J, the gap between germline ends came to 10 bases. The germline V gene has CDR1 MNHNS and CDR2 SASEGT.

The rearrangement joins TRBV29-1 to TRBJ1-3, with unresolved D. Trimming stripped 7 bases from V and 0 bases from J, with 7 bases between. The germline V gene encodes CDR1 SQVTM and CDR2 ANQGSEA. CDR3 length: 12 residues. The CDR3 is CSGASSGNTIYF. The CDR3 DNA is TGCAGCGGAGCTAGCTCTGGAAACACCATATATTTT. The whole variable domain, remainder taken from reference TRBV29-1 and TRBJ1-3, is SAVISQKPSRDICQRGTSLTIQCQVDSQVTMMFWYRQQPGQSLTLIATANQGSEATYESGFVIDKFPISRPNLTFSTLTVSNMSPEDSSIYLCSGASSGNTIYFGEGSWLTVV.

The V and J genes are TRBV7-2 and TRBJ2-1; TRBD1 or TRBD2 may be the D gene (5 bases each). From germline, CDR1 is SGHTA and CDR2 FQGNSA. V shed 5 bases and J shed 15 bases, with 20 bases lying between them. This CDR3 contains 13 residues. The CDR3 sequence is CASSGPGRVRSFF. For the CDR3, the DNA is TGTGCCAGCAGCGGGCCGGGACGAGTCCGCTCGTTCTTC. Full variable domain (rest looked up from reference TRBV7-2 and TRBJ2-1): GAGVSQSPSNKVTEKGKDVELRCDPISGHTALYWYRQSLGQGLEFLIYFQGNSAPDKSGLPSDRFSAERTGGSVSTLTIQRTQQEDSAVYLCASSGPGRVRSFFGPGTRLTVL.